This TCR beta chain was retrieved from a study of T cells expressing NK-cell markers. Study-level information: The study drew TCR beta repertoires from sorted CD3+CD56+NKG2C+, CD3+CD56+NKG2C- and CD3+CD56-NKG2C+ T cells.

5'RACE template switching with UMIs generated TCR beta cDNA. TCRdb re-called the 5' RACE reads and catalogs CDR3 proteins one per entry, DNA excluded. This listing includes 300,000 to 450,000 distinct CDR3 sequences. The TCR originated in a man aged 18 to 69 in good health. Sequencing input: blood T cells: a sorted CD56 or NKG2C T cell subset, CD4+ or CD8+ T cells, or bulk PBMC T cells (not recorded which).

This CDR3 reads CASSPNRGGYNQPQHF. The chain has TRBV6-5 and TRBJ1-5; with no DNA, the TCRdb D assignment of TRBD1 cannot be verified. This CDR3 has 16 amino acids. Germline loops: CDR1 MNHEY, CDR2 SVGAGI.